Presented here are 14 T cell receptor beta chains from one specimen sequenced in a study of T cell responses to AZD1222 COVID-19 vaccine. The assay was immunoSEQ multiplex PCR, and TCRdb's table has in-frame clones only and misses some. The sample includes about 84,000 clones, around 85% of them seen just once. This specimen consisted of peripheral blood, obtained 28 days after the second AZD1222 dose. These receptors all come from an adult who received the AZD1222 COVID-19 vaccine.

The rearrangement uses TRBV30 and TRBJ2-4, with 12 bases that match TRBD2. CDR1 is GTSNPN and CDR2 is SVGIG in the germline V gene (reference sequence). This CDR3 is built from 18 residues. V shed 1 base and J 1 base; nucleotides not matched to a gene: 8. CDR3 residues: CAWSALAGGRVAKNIQYF. As DNA, the CDR3 is TGTGCCTGGAGTGCCCTAGCGGGGGGGAGAGTGGCCAAAAACATTCAGTACTTC.

The chain is built from TRBV19 and TRBJ1-2; D is unresolved. The CDR3 runs 13 residues. CDR1 and CDR2 (germline): LNHDA, SQIVND (reference sequence). V was pared by 6 bases and J by 3 bases, with 11 bases between. CDR3 in DNA: TGTGCCAGTAGAAGGGCGGATTACTATGGCTACACCTTC. Amino acids: CASRRADYYGYTF.

The genes are TRBV27 and TRBJ1-2, with 7 bases aligning to TRBD1. CDR1 is MNHEY and CDR2 is SMNVEV in the germline V gene (reference sequence). The V gene end was trimmed by 3 bases and the J gene end by 4 bases; junction bases not matched to a gene: 8. CDR3 size: 15 residues. CDR3: CASSFHRGPGYGYTF. CDR3 sequence (DNA): TGTGCCAGCAGTTTTCACAGGGGTCCGGGCTATGGCTACACCTTC.

J is TRBJ2-5 and V is TRBV6-1, with a tentative D call TRBD1 (6 bases). The CDR3 has 15 amino acids. Per the germline V gene, CDR1 is MNHNS and CDR2 is SASEGT. The V gene lost 0 bases and the J gene lost 3 bases, with 11 bases spanning the gap. In nucleotides, the CDR3 is TGTGCCAGCAGTGAAGCGTGGGGGCGAAAAGAGACCCAGTACTTC. It translates to CASSEAWGRKETQYF.

The CDR3 protein is CASSLSTGGRLYEQYF. The CDR3 DNA reads TGTGCCAGCAGCTTATCGACAGGGGGCCGACTCTACGAGCAGTACTTC. The chain has TRBV11-2 and TRBJ2-7, with 10 positions matching TRBD1. This CDR3 is built from 16 residues. From germline, CDR1 is SGHAT and CDR2 FQNNGV. The V gene end was trimmed by 2 bases and the J gene end by 3 bases; junction bases not matched to a gene: 7.

The CDR3 region has the DNA TGTGCCAGCAGTTTTCTAGCGGGAGGGCGTTACGAGCAGTACTTC. This translates into CASSFLAGGRYEQYF. J is TRBJ2-7 and V is TRBV28; 12 bases align to TRBD2. Germline V lookup: CDR1 MDHEN, CDR2 SYDVKM. The CDR3 length is 15 residues. Trimming took 3 bases from V and 4 from J; bases not matched to a gene: 4.

V gene TRBV5-1 combines with J gene TRBJ1-4, with D possibly being TRBD1 (5 bases). This CDR3 has 14 residues. Trimming removed 0 bases at V and 2 bases at J, with 5 bases between. Germline CDR1 reads SGHRS; CDR2 reads YFSETQ. CDR3 in amino acids: CASSLGQTNEKLFF. The CDR3 nucleotides are TGCGCCAGCAGCTTGGGACAGACTAATGAAAAACTGTTTTTT.

V and J are TRBV24-1 and TRBJ1-2; no reliable D call. Germline CDR1 KGHDR, CDR2 SFDVKD. CDR3 length: 12 amino acids. With 1 base removed from V and 7 bases from J, the gap between germline ends came to 6 bases. Written as DNA, the CDR3 is TGTGCCACCAGTGATTTCGGGAGTGGCTACACCTTC. It is translated as CATSDFGSGYTF.

The chain uses TRBV19 and TRBJ1-3; D possibly corresponds to TRBD1 (6 bases). Trimming pared 5 bases from V and 0 bases from J, leaving 14 bases between. The CDR3 length is 16 residues. Germline CDR1 reads LNHDA; CDR2 reads SQIVND (reference sequence). The CDR3 DNA reads as TGTGCCAGTAGTCGATGGGACACGAGCTCTGGAAACACCATATATTTT. Protein product: CASSRWDTSSGNTIYF.

The sample holds one count of this clone. This chain links TRBV5-6 with TRBJ2-4; D possibly corresponds to TRBD1 (6 bases). V dropped 0 bases and J dropped 7 bases, with 11 bases sitting between them. Germline V gives CDR1 SGHDT, CDR2 YYEEEE. The CDR3 is 14 residues long. CDR3 nucleotides: TGTGCCAGCAGCTTGGGTCCAGGGGACAACATTCAGTACTTC. Its protein product is CASSLGPGDNIQYF.

In its sample, this clone ranks as medium-sized (0.01 to 0.1%). The rearrangement links TRBV3-1 (or the pseudogene TRBV3-2) to TRBJ2-7; 7 bases are shared with TRBD2. Trimming removed 4 bases from V and 5 bases from J; junction bases left unmatched: 5. Germline-derived CDR1 and CDR2 are LGHDT and YNNKEL (reference sequence). The CDR3 extends over 13 amino acids. The CDR3 loop reads CASSLAGVNEQYF. As DNA, the CDR3 is TGTGCCAGCAGCCTAGCGGGTGTCAACGAGCAGTACTTC.

This chain links TRBV7-8 with TRBJ1-5; D is unresolved. CDR3 size: 14 residues. Trimming removed 1 base at V and 3 bases at J, with 7 bases between. The germline gives CDR1 SGHVS, CDR2 FQNEAQ. The DNA of the CDR3 is TGTGCCAGCAGCTTAGAAGGGTTCAATCAGCCCCAGCATTTT. Translating it yields CASSLEGFNQPQHF.

The CDR3 spells CASSVGWDSGNTIYF. The CDR3 coding sequence is TGTGCCAGCAGCGTAGGCTGGGACTCTGGAAACACCATATATTTT. The gene calls are TRBV9 and TRBJ1-3; D not certain. Per germline, CDR1 SGDLS and CDR2 YYNGEE. This CDR3 has 15 residues. Trimming took 0 bases from V and 0 from J, leaving 7 bases between them.

This chain uses TRBV27 with TRBJ2-3; D call uncertain. CDR1 and CDR2 (germline): MNHEY, SMNVEV (reference sequence). V lost 4 bases and J lost 8, with 13 bases in between. The CDR3 is 13 residues long. The CDR3 spells CASSSRAVGTQYF. The CDR3 DNA follows: TGTGCCAGCAGTTCCCGGGCGGTTGGTACGCAGTATTTT.